Only a few counts were recorded for the clone carrying this T cell receptor beta chain. Sample-barcoded 5' priming and a J-beta primer mix drove a second PCR of 7 to 11 cycles. Using its own MiXCR run on the 5' RACE reads, TCRdb lists one record per CDR3 protein. This sample has hundreds of thousands of distinct CDR3 sequences, with about 42% found just once. The sample comes from a study of blood T cells in healthy people across ages. In germline, CDR1 is SGHVS, CDR2 FQNEAQ. V lost 5 bases and J 4 bases, leaving 14 bases between the germline ends. The CDR3 contains 14 residues. Sequencing was performed on blood. This receptor was obtained from a man in his fifties or sixties in good health. The chain employs TRBV7-8 and TRBJ2-5; D may be TRBD2 (5 bases). The CDR3 spells CASSAQLGAETQYF. The CDR3 nucleotides are TGTGCCAGCAGCGCGCAGTTGGGAGCAGAGACCCAGTACTTC.